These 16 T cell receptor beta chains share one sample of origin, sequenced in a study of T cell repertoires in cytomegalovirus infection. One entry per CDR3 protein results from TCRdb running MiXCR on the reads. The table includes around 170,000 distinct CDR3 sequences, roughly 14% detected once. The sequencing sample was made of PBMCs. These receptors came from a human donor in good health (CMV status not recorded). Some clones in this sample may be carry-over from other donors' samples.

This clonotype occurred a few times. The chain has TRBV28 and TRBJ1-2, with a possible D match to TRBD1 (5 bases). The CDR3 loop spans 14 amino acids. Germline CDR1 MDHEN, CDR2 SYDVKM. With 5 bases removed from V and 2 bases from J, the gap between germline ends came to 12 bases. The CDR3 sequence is CASSRSGGNYGYTF. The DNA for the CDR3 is TGTGCCAGCAGTCGATCGGGGGGGAACTATGGCTACACCTTC.

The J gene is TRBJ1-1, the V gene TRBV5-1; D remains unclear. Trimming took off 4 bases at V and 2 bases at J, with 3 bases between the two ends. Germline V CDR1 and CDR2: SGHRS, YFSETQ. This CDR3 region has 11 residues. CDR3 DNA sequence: TGCGCCAGCAGCGCCAACACTGAAGCTTTCTTT. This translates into CASSANTEAFF.

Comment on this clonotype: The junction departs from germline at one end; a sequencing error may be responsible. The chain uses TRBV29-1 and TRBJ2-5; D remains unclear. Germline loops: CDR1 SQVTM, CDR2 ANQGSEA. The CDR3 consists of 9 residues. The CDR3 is CSVSRGDIF. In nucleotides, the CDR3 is TGCAGCGTAAGTCGCGGAGACATCTTC. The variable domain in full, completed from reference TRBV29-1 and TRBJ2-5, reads SAVISQKPSRDICQRGTSLTIQCQVDSQVTMMFWYRQQPGQSLTLIATANQGSEATYESGFVIDKFPISRPNLTFSTLTVSNMSPEDSSIYLCSVSRGDIFGPGTRLLVL.

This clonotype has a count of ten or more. The CDR3 DNA follows: TGCAGCGTTGAGGAGGGGTATCCCTACAATGAGCAGTTCTTC. Translated: CSVEEGYPYNEQFF. This chain connects TRBV29-1 to TRBJ2-1; a possible D gene is TRBD2 (6 bases). Trimming cost V 3 bases and J 2 bases, with 11 bases left between them. CDR3 length: 14 amino acids. Germline V CDR1 and CDR2: SQVTM, ANQGSEA.

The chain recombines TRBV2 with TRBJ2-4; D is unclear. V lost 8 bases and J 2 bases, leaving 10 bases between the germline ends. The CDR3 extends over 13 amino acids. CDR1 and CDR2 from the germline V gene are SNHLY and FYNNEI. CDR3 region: CASGLDSKNIQYF. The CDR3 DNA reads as TGTGCCAGCGGGTTAGATTCCAAAAACATTCAGTACTTC. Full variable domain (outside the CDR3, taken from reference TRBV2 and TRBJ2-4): EPEVTQTPSHQVTQMGQEVILRCVPISNHLYFYWYRQILGQKVEFLVSFYNNEISEKSEIFDDQFSVERPDGSNFTLKIRSTKLEDSAMYFCASGLDSKNIQYFGAGTRLSVL.

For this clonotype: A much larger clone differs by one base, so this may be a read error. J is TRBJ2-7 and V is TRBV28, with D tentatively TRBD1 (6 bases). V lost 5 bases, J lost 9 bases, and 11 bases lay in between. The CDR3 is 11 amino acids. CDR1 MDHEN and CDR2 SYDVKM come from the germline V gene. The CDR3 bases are TGTGCCAGCAGTCTAATACAGGGGCAGTACTTC. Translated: CASSLIQGQYF.

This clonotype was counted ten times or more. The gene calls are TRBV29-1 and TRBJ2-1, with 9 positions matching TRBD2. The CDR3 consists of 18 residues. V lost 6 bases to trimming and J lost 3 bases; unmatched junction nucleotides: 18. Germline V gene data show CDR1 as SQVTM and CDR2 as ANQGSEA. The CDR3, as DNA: TGCAGCGTGCATCCCGGGACTAGCTGGAGAGGCGGCTACAATGAGCAGTTCTTC. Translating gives CSVHPGTSWRGGYNEQFF.

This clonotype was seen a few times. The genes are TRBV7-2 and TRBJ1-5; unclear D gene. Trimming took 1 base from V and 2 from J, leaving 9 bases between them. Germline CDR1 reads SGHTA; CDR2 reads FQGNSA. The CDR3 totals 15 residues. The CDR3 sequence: CASSLVGDGNQPQHF. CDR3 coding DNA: TGTGCCAGCAGCTTAGTTGGTGACGGCAATCAGCCCCAGCATTTT.

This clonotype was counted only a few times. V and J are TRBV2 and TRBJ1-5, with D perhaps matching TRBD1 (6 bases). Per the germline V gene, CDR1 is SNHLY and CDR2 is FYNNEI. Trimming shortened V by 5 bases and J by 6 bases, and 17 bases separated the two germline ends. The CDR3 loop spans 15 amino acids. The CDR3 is CASSPREGVGQPQHF. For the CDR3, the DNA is TGTGCCAGCAGTCCCCGGGAGGGGGTGGGTCAGCCCCAGCATTTT.

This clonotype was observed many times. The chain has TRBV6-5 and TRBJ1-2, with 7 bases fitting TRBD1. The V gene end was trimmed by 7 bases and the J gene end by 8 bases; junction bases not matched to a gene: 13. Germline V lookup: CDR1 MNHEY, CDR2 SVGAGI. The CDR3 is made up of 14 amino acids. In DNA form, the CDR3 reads TGTGCCAGCAATTGGAGGGGGCGTTTGGGAGGCTACACCTTC. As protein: CASNWRGRLGGYTF.

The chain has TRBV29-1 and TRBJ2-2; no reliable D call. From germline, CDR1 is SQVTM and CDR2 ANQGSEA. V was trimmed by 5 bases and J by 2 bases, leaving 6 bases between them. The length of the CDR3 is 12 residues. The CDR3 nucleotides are TGCAGCGTTTTAACTAACACCGGGGAGCTGTTTTTT. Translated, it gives CSVLTNTGELFF.

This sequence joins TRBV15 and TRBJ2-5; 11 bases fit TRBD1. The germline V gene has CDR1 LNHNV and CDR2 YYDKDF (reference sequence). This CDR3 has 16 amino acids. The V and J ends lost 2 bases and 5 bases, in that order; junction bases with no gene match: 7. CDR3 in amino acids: CATSRRTGGAGETQYF. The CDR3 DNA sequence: TGTGCCACCAGCAGAAGGACAGGGGGCGCGGGCGAGACCCAGTACTTC.

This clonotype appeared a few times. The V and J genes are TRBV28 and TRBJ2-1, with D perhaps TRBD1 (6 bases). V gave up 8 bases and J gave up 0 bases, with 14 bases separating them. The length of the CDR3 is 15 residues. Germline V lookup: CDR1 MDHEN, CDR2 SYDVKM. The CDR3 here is CASEQQGSSYNEQFF. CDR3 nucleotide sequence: TGTGCCAGCGAACAACAGGGCTCCTCCTACAATGAGCAGTTCTTC.

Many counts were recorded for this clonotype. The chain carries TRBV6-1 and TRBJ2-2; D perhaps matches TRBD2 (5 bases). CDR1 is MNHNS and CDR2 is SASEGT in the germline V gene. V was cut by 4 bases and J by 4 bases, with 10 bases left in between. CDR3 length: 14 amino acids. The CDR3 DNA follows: TGTGCCAGCAGTGCTACGGGGTTCACCGGGGAGCTGTTTTTT. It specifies CASSATGFTGELFF.

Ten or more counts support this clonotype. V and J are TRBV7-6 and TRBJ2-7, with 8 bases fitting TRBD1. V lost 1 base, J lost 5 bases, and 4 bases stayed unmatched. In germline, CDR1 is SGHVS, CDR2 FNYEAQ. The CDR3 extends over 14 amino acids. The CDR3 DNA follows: TGTGCCAGCAGCTTAGGACAGGGGAGCAACGAGCAGTACTTC. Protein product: CASSLGQGSNEQYF.

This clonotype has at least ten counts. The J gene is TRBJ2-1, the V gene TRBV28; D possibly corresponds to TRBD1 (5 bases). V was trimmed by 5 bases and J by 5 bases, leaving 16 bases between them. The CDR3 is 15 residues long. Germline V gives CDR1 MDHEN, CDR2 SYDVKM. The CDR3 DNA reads TGTGCCAGCAGTCCTCTCCCGGTCAGGGACAATGAGCAGTTCTTC. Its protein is CASSPLPVRDNEQFF.